These 28 T cell receptor beta chains originate from one sample sequenced in a study of human T cells and chemical hapten exposure. A single record per CDR3 protein comes from TCRdb applying MiXCR to the RACE reads. The sample carries fewer than 300,000 distinct CDR3 sequences, around 9.3% recorded once. Time point indicated: pre-sensitization, week 0. The treatment: therapeutic diphenylcyclopropenone sensitization with weekly scalp DPC. Sequenced material: whole blood, taken in connection with sensitization to the hapten diphenylcyclopropenone (DPC). Receptors originate from a woman aged 40 to 50 with alopecia areata. Some clones in this sample may be carry-over from other donors' samples.

This clonotype was detected many times. The chain joins TRBV29-1 to TRBJ2-5; D is unclear. Germline CDR1 reads SQVTM; CDR2 reads ANQGSEA. V was pared by 1 base and J by 2 bases, with 8 bases between. There are 13 residues in the CDR3. In DNA form, the CDR3 reads TGCAGCGTTGAAGGGCAGCAGCAAGAGACCCAGTACTTC. Its translation: CSVEGQQQETQYF.

This clonotype was seen at least ten times. V is TRBV11-1 and J is TRBJ2-7; D could derive from TRBD1 or TRBD2 (6 bases each). CDR1 is SGHAT and CDR2 is FQDESV in the germline V gene (reference sequence). The CDR3 sequence is 14 residues long. V was trimmed by 6 bases and J by 1 base, leaving 13 bases between them. The CDR3 protein is CASSRQGTSYEQYF. As DNA, the CDR3 is TGTGCCAGCAGTCGGCAGGGGACTTCCTACGAGCAGTACTTC.

Regarding this clonotype: A much larger clone differs from this one at a single base, so this may be a read error. The chain couples TRBV9 to TRBJ2-1; 7 positions agree with TRBD2. The CDR3 is 18 residues long. Looked up from germline, CDR1 is SGDLS and CDR2 is YYNGEE. Here the CDR3 DNA reads TGTACCAGCAGCGTAGCCCTGGCGGGAGTCGGCCCCTACAATGAGCAGTTCTTC. It specifies CTSSVALAGVGPYNEQFF.

CDR3 in amino acids: CSARVKGPTYGYTF. CDR3 nucleotides: TGCAGTGCTAGAGTGAAGGGACCCACCTATGGCTACACCTTC. This rearrangement joins TRBV20-1 to TRBJ1-2, with a tentative D call TRBD1 (5 bases). Trimming removed 1 base from V and 4 bases from J, with 13 bases in between. The CDR3 is 14 amino acids. Germline V gene data show CDR1 as DFQATT and CDR2 as SNEGSKA (reference sequence).

This clonotype came up a few times. This chain links TRBV5-1 with TRBJ1-2, with TRBD1 matching over 10 bases. The length of the CDR3 is 16 residues. From germline, CDR1 is SGHRS and CDR2 YFSETQ. V shed 2 bases and J 5 bases; nucleotides not matched to a gene: 9. Here the CDR3 DNA reads TGCGCCAGCAGCTTCTCCTCGGACAGGGGGAAATATGGCTACACCTTC. It encodes CASSFSSDRGKYGYTF.

This clonotype has a count of ten or more. The V call is TRBV7-9, the J call TRBJ2-1, with 8 bases aligning to TRBD2. The junction had 6 bases not matched to a gene; V was cut back by 1 base and J by 4 bases. This CDR3 is built from 16 residues. The germline V gene encodes CDR1 SEHNR and CDR2 FQNEAQ (reference sequence). CDR3 sequence (DNA): TGTGCCAGCAGCTTAGGTGCGGCGGGAGGATACAATGAGCAGTTCTTC. Protein: CASSLGAAGGYNEQFF. Based on the CDR3 plus reference TRBV7-9 and TRBJ2-1, the full variable domain is DTGVSQNPRHKITKRGQNVTFRCDPISEHNRLYWYRQTLGQGPEFLTYFQNEAQLEKSRLLSDRFSAERPKGSFSTLEIQRTEQGDSAMYLCASSLGAAGGYNEQFFGPGTRLTVL.

This clonotype was counted only a few times. The genes are TRBV12-3 or TRBV12-4 and TRBJ2-7, with a tentative D call TRBD1 (6 bases). This CDR3 is built from 15 residues. The V and J ends lost 4 bases and 4 bases respectively, with 17 bases between them. The CDR3 sequence: CASSSSGTTAYEQYF. The CDR3 nucleotides are TGTGCCAGCAGTTCCTCCGGGACAACCGCTTACGAGCAGTACTTC.

The V and J genes are TRBV7-2 and TRBJ2-1; no firm D call. Germline V gene data show CDR1 as SGHTA and CDR2 as FQGNSA. Trimming took off 1 base at V and 10 bases at J, with 14 bases between the two ends. The CDR3 loop spans 14 amino acids. The CDR3 protein is CASSLEGAYHEQFF. The CDR3 DNA sequence: TGTGCCAGCAGCTTAGAGGGTGCCTATCACGAGCAGTTCTTC.

This clonotype has more than one count but fewer than ten. The gene calls are TRBV20-1 and TRBJ2-3, with 8 bases matching TRBD2. The germline V gene encodes CDR1 DFQATT and CDR2 SNEGSKA (reference sequence). The J segment lost 0 bases and the V segment lost 5 bases, leaving 10 bases of the junction unmatched. The CDR3 contains 16 residues. CDR3 region: CSAGPGRARSTDTQYF. The CDR3 bases are TGCAGTGCTGGACCCGGGAGGGCTAGGAGCACAGATACGCAGTATTTT.

This clonotype was detected a few times. The chain has TRBV7-2 and TRBJ1-6, with unresolved D. Trimming removed 5 bases from V and 0 bases from J, with 8 bases in between. Per germline, CDR1 SGHTA and CDR2 FQGNSA. CDR3 length equals 15 residues. CDR3 DNA sequence: TGTGCCAGCAGCCGCTGGAGCTCCTATAATTCACCCCTCCACTTT. This sequence encodes CASSRWSSYNSPLHF.

The rearrangement links TRBV9 to TRBJ2-5; D is possibly TRBD1 (6 bases). This CDR3 is built from 15 residues. Per germline, CDR1 SGDLS and CDR2 YYNGEE. Between the trimmed V and J ends, which lost 4 bases and 5 bases, there was a span of 18 bases. CDR3 sequence: CASSIGTSSGETQYF. CDR3 coding DNA: TGTGCCAGCAGCATAGGGACAAGCTCAGGGGAGACCCAGTACTTC.

The V and J genes are TRBV7-2 and TRBJ1-1; 10 positions match TRBD1. The trim removed 1 base at V and 8 bases at J, leaving 7 bases unmatched. The germline CDR1 and CDR2 sequences are SGHTA and FQGNSA. The CDR3 is 15 residues long. The CDR3 DNA follows: TGTGCCAGCAGCTTAGGACAGGGGGCGCGGGGGGAAGCTTTCTTT. It encodes CASSLGQGARGEAFF. Combining the CDR3 with reference TRBV7-2 and TRBJ1-1 gives the whole variable domain GAGVSQSPSNKVTEKGKDVELRCDPISGHTALYWYRQSLGQGLEFLIYFQGNSAPDKSGLPSDRFSAERTGGSVSTLTIQRTQQEDSAVYLCASSLGQGARGEAFFGQGTRLTVV.

This clonotype was seen a handful of times. The V gene is TRBV30, the J gene TRBJ2-2; D not certain. Trimming removed 2 bases at V and 4 bases at J, with 8 bases between. Germline CDR1 GTSNPN, CDR2 SVGIG (reference sequence). CDR3 size: 13 residues. The CDR3 loop is CAWSKVITGELFF. The CDR3 DNA reads TGTGCCTGGAGTAAGGTCATCACCGGGGAGCTGTTTTTT. The full variable domain, completed using reference TRBV30 and TRBJ2-2, is SQTIHQWPATLVQPVGSPLSLECTVEGTSNPNLYWYRQAAGRGLQLLFYSVGIGQISSEVPQNLSASRPQDRQFILSSKKLLLSDSGFYLCAWSKVITGELFFGEGSRLTVL.

Ten or more counts support this clonotype. The V gene is TRBV6-5, the J gene TRBJ2-7; TRBD1 or TRBD2 may be the D gene (6 bases each). V shed 4 bases and J shed 0 bases, with 10 bases lying between them. The CDR3 extends over 14 amino acids. Germline-derived CDR1 and CDR2 are MNHEY and SVGAGI. The CDR3 loop reads CASSSGGTSYEQYF. The CDR3 DNA follows: TGTGCCAGCAGTTCCGGGGGCACCTCCTACGAGCAGTACTTC.

This clonotype was recorded a few times. This chain joins TRBV7-9 and TRBJ2-6, with D hard to call. The V end lost 8 bases, the J end lost 4 bases, and 12 bases lay between the germline ends. This CDR3 has 14 amino acids. Germline values: CDR1 SEHNR, CDR2 FQNEAQ (reference sequence). The CDR3 loop is CASRLRSGANVLTF. Written as DNA, the CDR3 is TGTGCCAGCCGGCTAAGGTCCGGGGCCAACGTCCTGACTTTC.

This clonotype was seen many times. The chain joins TRBV7-2 to TRBJ2-1, with D possibly TRBD2 on 6 matching bases. Germline CDR1 reads SGHTA; CDR2 reads FQGNSA. The CDR3 extends over 15 amino acids. Trimming removed 1 base at V and 8 bases at J, with 15 bases between. In nucleotides, the CDR3 is TGTGCCAGCAGCTTAGGCGTGGTGGGGGGTTATGAGCAGTTCTTC. Protein: CASSLGVVGGYEQFF.

The chain is built from TRBV12-3 or TRBV12-4 and TRBJ1-2; D remains unclear. V was clipped by 6 bases and J by 5 bases, with 13 bases between them. The CDR3 is 13 amino acids. In nucleotides, the CDR3 is TGTGCCAGCAGCCGAACCGATCGGTATGGCTACACCTTC. It yields the protein CASSRTDRYGYTF.

This clonotype was observed once. This clone may be a read error of a much larger clone one base away. The chain combines TRBV28 with TRBJ2-1; D remains ambiguous. This CDR3 comprises 16 residues. Germline V lookup: CDR1 MDHEN, CDR2 SYDVKM. The CDR3 sequence: CASCFLSRRLDNEQFF. CDR3 DNA sequence: TGTGCCAGCTGTTTCCTCTCTCGAAGATTAGACAATGAGCAGTTCTTC.

With regard to this clonotype: At one end, the junction sequence differs from germline, possibly due to a read error. This rearrangement joins TRBV15 to TRBJ2-7, with TRBD1 as a possible D gene (6 bases). The germline V gene encodes CDR1 LNHNV and CDR2 YYDKDF (reference sequence). This CDR3 spans 12 amino acids. The CDR3 is CATSRDNRVRHF. In nucleotides, the CDR3 is TGTGCCACCAGCAGGGATAACAGGGTCCGGCACTTC.

This clonotype has a handful of counts. The chain carries TRBV6-5 and TRBJ1-1; possibly TRBD1 for D (5 bases). Germline assignment: CDR1 MNHEY and CDR2 SVGAGI. V lost 8 bases to trimming and J lost 1 base, with 23 bases between them. The CDR3 is 17 residues long. CDR3 loop: CASGLRTVNRWNTEAFF. The CDR3, as DNA: TGTGCCAGCGGTTTGAGGACCGTCAACAGGTGGAACACTGAAGCTTTCTTT.

This sequence joins TRBV9 and TRBJ2-2; 8 bases match TRBD2. CDR1 and CDR2 from the germline V gene are SGDLS and YYNGEE. Germline trimming cut 4 bases from V and 9 bases from J; bases unmatched to any gene: 14. The CDR3 has 16 amino acids. Here the CDR3 DNA reads TGTGCCAGCAGCCCCAGGCTGTTAGCGGGATTCTGGGAGCTGTTTTTT. Amino acids: CASSPRLLAGFWELFF.

This clonotype showed up just a few times. This chain uses TRBV20-1 with TRBJ2-5; D gene uncertain. The ends were cut back, 3 bases at V and 5 bases at J, with 10 bases in the middle. In germline, CDR1 is DFQATT, CDR2 SNEGSKA (reference sequence). The CDR3 length is 12 residues. In DNA form, the CDR3 reads TGCAGTGCTAGTGAGGTCACGGAGACCCAGTACTTC. Protein product: CSASEVTETQYF.

There are a few counts of this clonotype. The DNA of the CDR3 is TGTGCCATCAGGAGACAGTTAGGTCAGCCCCAGCATTTT. This translates into CAIRRQLGQPQHF. V is TRBV10-3 and J is TRBJ1-5, with a possible D match to TRBD1 (5 bases). The V gene lost 6 bases and the J gene lost 6 bases, with 12 bases spanning the gap. The CDR3 contains 13 residues. CDR1 is ENHRY and CDR2 is SYGVKD in the germline V gene.

This chain links TRBV20-1 with TRBJ2-1; 13 nucleotides align to TRBD2. This CDR3 has 17 residues. Germline lookup yields CDR1 DFQATT and CDR2 SNEGSKA (reference sequence). Unmatched junction bases numbered 9, after V lost 6 bases and J lost 1 base. The DNA of the CDR3 is TGCAGTGCCAATACGCGACTAGCGGGAGGTTCCTACAATGAGCAGTTCTTC. Amino acid sequence: CSANTRLAGGSYNEQFF.

The chain joins TRBV27 to TRBJ2-7; 11 nucleotides match TRBD2. The junction had 7 bases not matched to a gene; V was cut back by 4 bases and J by 5 bases. The CDR3 consists of 15 residues. Per the germline V gene, CDR1 is MNHEY and CDR2 is SMNVEV (reference sequence). The CDR3 reads CASSSEGTSGHEQYF. The CDR3 DNA reads TGTGCCAGCAGTTCCGAAGGGACTAGCGGTCACGAGCAGTACTTC.

There are a few counts of this clonotype. This chain connects TRBV24-1 to TRBJ1-2, with D tentatively TRBD1 (6 bases). This CDR3 has 14 amino acids. Germline V gene data show CDR1 as KGHDR and CDR2 as SFDVKD. V was shortened by 7 bases and J by 7 bases, with 18 bases between the two germline ends. Here the CDR3 reads CATSTTGRGSGYTF. DNA of the CDR3: TGTGCCACCAGCACCACCGGCAGGGGCAGTGGCTACACCTTC.

The genes are TRBV20-1 and TRBJ2-3; 10 bases are a match to TRBD2. This CDR3 region has 14 residues. J gave up 1 base and V 7 bases, and 5 bases lay outside the gene matches. Germline CDR1 DFQATT, CDR2 SNEGSKA (reference sequence). CDR3 residues: CSGQREGRTDTQYF. As DNA, the CDR3 is TGCAGTGGTCAGCGGGAGGGCCGCACAGATACGCAGTATTTT.

This sequence joins TRBV29-1 and TRBJ1-1; TRBD1 is a possible D gene (6 bases). In germline, CDR1 is SQVTM, CDR2 ANQGSEA. This CDR3 comprises 13 residues. V lost 8 bases to trimming and J lost 2 bases, with 15 bases between them. CDR3 sequence (DNA): TGCAGCCCACAACGGACAGCTAACACTGAAGCTTTCTTT. It yields the protein CSPQRTANTEAFF. Complete variable domain (other parts from reference TRBV29-1 and TRBJ1-1): SAVISQKPSRDICQRGTSLTIQCQVDSQVTMMFWYRQQPGQSLTLIATANQGSEATYESGFVIDKFPISRPNLTFSTLTVSNMSPEDSSIYLCSPQRTANTEAFFGQGTRLTVV.